These 23 T cell receptor beta chains were sequenced from one sample in a study of T cells in Graves' hyperthyroidism and ophthalmopathy. Amplified regions were TCR beta CDR3 sequences from RNA transcripts. The TCR CDR3 was amplified in a first-round RT-PCR using the HTBI primer set. TCRdb itself ran the multiplex PCR reads through MiXCR, one entry per CDR3 protein. The table shows 450,000 to 700,000 distinct CDR3 sequences, with 46% occurring only once. Sequencing used peripheral blood or thyroid tissue (not recorded which). These receptors were obtained from an adult woman with Graves' disease, either hyperthyroidism or ophthalmopathy (not recorded which).

This clonotype was detected once. The chain couples TRBV9 to TRBJ1-4; 8 nucleotides match TRBD1. Germline loops: CDR1 SGDLS, CDR2 YYNGEE. Trimming at V came to 0 bases and at J to 8 bases, leaving 12 bases not matched to a gene. CDR3 length: 17 residues. Here the CDR3 DNA reads TGTGCCAGCAGCGTAGGAGGCGGCAGGGGGCGAGAGGAAAAACTGTTTTTT. Residues: CASSVGGGRGREEKLFF.

The chain couples TRBV2 to TRBJ1-2; D unclear. Germline V gene sequence: CDR1 SNHLY, CDR2 FYNNEI. Trimming removed 7 bases at V and 7 bases at J, with 13 bases between. The CDR3 consists of 12 residues. The CDR3 protein is CASMVGFLGYTF. CDR3 DNA: TGTGCCAGCATGGTGGGATTTCTTGGCTACACCTTC.

The chain recombines TRBV2 with TRBJ2-3; 10 nucleotides agree with TRBD2. CDR1 is SNHLY, CDR2 FYNNEI, per germline. The CDR3 extends over 14 amino acids. After removal of 9 bases from V and 2 bases from J, the junction contained 5 bases not matched to a gene. This CDR3 is CARRTSGFTDTQYF. The CDR3 coding sequence is TGTGCCAGACGGACTAGCGGATTCACAGATACGCAGTATTTT.

V usage is TRBV20-1 and J usage is TRBJ1-1, with D tentatively TRBD1 (5 bases). This CDR3 has 13 amino acids. Looked up from germline, CDR1 is DFQATT and CDR2 is SNEGSKA (reference sequence). The V end was cut by 5 bases, the J end by 6 bases, with 16 bases between. Here the CDR3 DNA reads TGCAGTGCTTTTAGCGGGACGAAGGCTGAAGCTTTCTTT. This translates into CSAFSGTKAEAFF.

The J gene is TRBJ1-1, the V gene TRBV5-8, with no clear D. The CDR3 sequence is 14 residues long. Germline-derived CDR1 and CDR2 are SGHTS and YDEGEE. With 0 bases removed from V and 5 bases from J, the gap between germline ends came to 11 bases. The CDR3 reads CASSLGEARTEAFF. The DNA for the CDR3 is TGTGCCAGCAGCTTGGGGGAGGCCAGGACTGAAGCTTTCTTT.

CDR3 loop: CASSAGLVSPPYEQYF. In nucleotides, the CDR3 is TGTGCCAGCAGCGCCGGACTAGTCTCACCACCATACGAGCAGTACTTC. The chain couples TRBV9 to TRBJ2-7; 7 positions agree with TRBD2. V was clipped by 3 bases and J by 4 bases; unmatched bases: 13. CDR1 and CDR2 from the germline V gene are SGDLS and YYNGEE. This CDR3 comprises 16 residues.

V and J are TRBV20-1 and TRBJ1-2, with D possibly TRBD1 on 6 matching bases. The CDR3 is made up of 12 amino acids. Per the germline V gene, CDR1 is DFQATT and CDR2 is SNEGSKA (reference sequence). Trimming shortened V by 6 bases and J by 8 bases, and 16 bases separated the two germline ends. The CDR3 bases are TGCAGTGCCCCCGACGGGGGCACCGGCTACACCTTC. Protein sequence: CSAPDGGTGYTF.

There are many counts of this clonotype. The V call is TRBV15, the J call TRBJ2-2; the D gene is possibly TRBD2 (7 bases). CDR3 length equals 14 residues. V was pared by 10 bases and J by 1 base, with 13 bases between. Germline loops: CDR1 LNHNV, CDR2 YYDKDF (reference sequence). The CDR3 DNA reads TGTGCCATTACGGGGGGCCTGAACACCGGGGAGCTGTTTTTT. Translation: CAITGGLNTGELFF. Filled out from reference TRBV15 and TRBJ2-2, the complete variable domain reads DAMVIQNPRYQVTQFGKPVTLSCSQTLNHNVMYWYQQKSSQAPKLLFHYYDKDFNNEADTPDNFQSRRPNTSFCFLDIRSPGLGDTAMYLCAITGGLNTGELFFGEGSRLTVL.

This clonotype has a count of ten or more. This chain connects TRBV7-9 to TRBJ1-2; D unclear. Trimming removed 5 bases at V and 3 bases at J, with 10 bases between. The CDR3 sequence is 13 residues long. Germline V gives CDR1 SEHNR, CDR2 FQNEAQ (reference sequence). The CDR3 spells CASSPGPYYGYTF. DNA for the CDR3: TGTGCCAGCAGCCCCGGGCCTTACTATGGCTACACCTTC.

This clonotype was counted a few times. The chain carries TRBV10-3 and TRBJ1-5; D is ambiguous. Germline V CDR1 and CDR2: ENHRY, SYGVKD. Trimming cost V 6 bases and J 0 bases, with 6 bases left between them. This CDR3 is 13 amino acids long. The CDR3 loop reads CAIRENSNQPQHF. CDR3 nucleotides: TGTGCCATCAGGGAAAATAGCAATCAGCCCCAGCATTTT.

This clonotype has at least ten counts. The CDR3 DNA sequence: TGCAGTGCTAGAGATGGTCAGGGATCCACCTACGAGCAGTACTTC. Its protein product is CSARDGQGSTYEQYF. The chain employs TRBV20-1 and TRBJ2-7; tentatively, D is TRBD1 (5 bases). The V gene lost 0 bases and the J gene lost 2 bases, with 14 bases spanning the gap. This CDR3 region has 15 residues. Germline lookup yields CDR1 DFQATT and CDR2 SNEGSKA (reference sequence).

The table lists this clonotype with many counts. V is TRBV7-9 and J is TRBJ1-1; D not certain. The ends were cut back, 4 bases at V and 3 bases at J, with 9 bases in the middle. From germline, CDR1 is SEHNR and CDR2 FQNEAQ (reference sequence). The CDR3 has 13 amino acids. The CDR3 DNA sequence: TGTGCCAGCAGCTCCCCCACAGACACTGAAGCTTTCTTT. Amino acids: CASSSPTDTEAFF. The full variable domain, with the rest looked up from reference TRBV7-9 and TRBJ1-1, is DTGVSQNPRHKITKRGQNVTFRCDPISEHNRLYWYRQTLGQGPEFLTYFQNEAQLEKSRLLSDRFSAERPKGSFSTLEIQRTEQGDSAMYLCASSSPTDTEAFFGQGTRLTVV.

The J gene is TRBJ1-6, the V gene TRBV5-1; tentative D call: TRBD1 (6 bases). The germline CDR1 and CDR2 sequences are SGHRS and YFSETQ. CDR3 length: 15 amino acids. V was clipped by 0 bases and J by 9 bases, with 13 bases between them. The chain's CDR3 is CASSLAWGASSPLHF. The CDR3 DNA reads as TGCGCCAGCAGCTTGGCATGGGGGGCTAGTTCACCCCTCCACTTT.

The chain carries TRBV6-2 or TRBV6-3 and TRBJ2-6, with D uncertain. V dropped 2 bases and J dropped 0 bases, with 5 bases sitting between them. CDR1 is MNHEY and CDR2 is SVGEGT in the germline V gene. CDR3 length equals 15 residues. CDR3 in amino acids: CASSYGVSGANVLTF. DNA for the CDR3: TGTGCCAGCAGTTACGGAGTCTCTGGGGCCAACGTCCTGACTTTC.

The J gene is TRBJ1-6, the V gene TRBV2; D is perhaps TRBD1 (5 bases). This CDR3 is built from 15 residues. The V gene's germline CDR1 is SNHLY and CDR2 FYNNEI. With 6 bases removed from V and 7 bases from J, the gap between germline ends came to 16 bases. The chain's CDR3 is CASRPPIGGNSPLHF. The CDR3 bases are TGTGCCAGCAGACCTCCGATTGGGGGGAATTCACCCCTCCACTTT.

CDR3 sequence (DNA): TGTGCCAGCAATACACGGGCCTCCTACGAGCAGTACTTC. It yields the protein CASNTRASYEQYF. V gene TRBV28 combines with J gene TRBJ2-7; no reliable D call. There are 13 residues in the CDR3. Looked up from germline, CDR1 is MDHEN and CDR2 is SYDVKM. The ends were cut back, 7 bases at V and 0 bases at J, with 10 bases in the middle.

This chain uses TRBV7-9 with TRBJ1-2; unclear D gene. This CDR3 spans 12 amino acids. V was clipped by 5 bases and J by 3 bases, with 7 bases between them. CDR1 SEHNR and CDR2 FQNEAQ come from the germline V gene (reference sequence). The CDR3, as DNA: TGTGCCAGCAGCCAACGGGACTATGGCTACACCTTC. As protein: CASSQRDYGYTF.

This clonotype was picked up many times. The chain uses TRBV5-1 and TRBJ1-2, with D possibly being TRBD1 (6 bases). Germline CDR1 SGHRS, CDR2 YFSETQ. The CDR3 spans 16 residues. V lost 4 bases and J lost 6, with 22 bases in between. The chain's CDR3 is CASSAYSGTWGNGYTF. The CDR3 region has the DNA TGCGCCAGCAGCGCCTACTCCGGGACATGGGGGAATGGCTACACCTTC. Based on the CDR3 plus reference TRBV5-1 and TRBJ1-2, the full variable domain is KAGVTQTPRYLIKTRGQQVTLSCSPISGHRSVSWYQQTPGQGLQFLFEYFSETQRNKGNFPGRFSGRQFSNSRSEMNVSTLELGDSALYLCASSAYSGTWGNGYTFGSGTRLTVV.

The chain employs TRBV12-5 and TRBJ2-5; 7 nucleotides match TRBD1. Germline-derived CDR1 and CDR2 are LGHNT and FRNRAP. J was trimmed by 5 bases and V by 6 bases; bases with no gene match: 3. The CDR3 has 12 residues. The CDR3 DNA reads as TGTGCTAGTGGACAGGACAGGGAGACCCAGTACTTC. Residues: CASGQDRETQYF.

This clonotype came up many times. The chain carries TRBV15 and TRBJ1-5; perhaps TRBD1 as D (5 bases). The ends were cut back, 3 bases at V and 9 bases at J, with 15 bases in the middle. CDR1 LNHNV and CDR2 YYDKDF come from the germline V gene (reference sequence). CDR3 length equals 14 residues. The CDR3 nucleotides read TGTGCCACCAGCAGGGATACAGGTCAGGCGCCCCAGCATTTT. It codes for CATSRDTGQAPQHF.

In DNA form, the CDR3 reads TGTGCCAGCAGCGTAGCTACGGGGGGCTTATACTATGGCTACACCTTC. Translation: CASSVATGGLYYGYTF. The chain combines TRBV9 with TRBJ1-2, with TRBD1 as a possible D gene (6 bases). The CDR3 totals 16 residues. Per the germline V gene, CDR1 is SGDLS and CDR2 is YYNGEE. V was clipped by 0 bases and J by 3 bases, with 15 bases between them. Looking up the rest from reference TRBV9 and TRBJ1-2 gives the full variable domain: DSGVTQTPKHLITATGQRVTLRCSPRSGDLSVYWYQQSLDQGLQFLIQYYNGEERAKGNILERFSAQQFPDLHSELNLSSLELGDSALYFCASSVATGGLYYGYTFGSGTRLTVV.

This clonotype was counted ten times or more. The chain has TRBV6-1 and TRBJ1-1; D is possibly TRBD1 (5 bases). Looked up from germline, CDR1 is MNHNS and CDR2 is SASEGT. This CDR3 is 12 amino acids long. Trimming took off 2 bases at V and 7 bases at J, with 8 bases between the two ends. CDR3 sequence reads: CASSEWGSEAFF. CDR3 coding DNA: TGTGCCAGCAGTGAATGGGGCAGTGAAGCTTTCTTT.

This clonotype was detected many times. The rearrangement uses TRBV11-2 and TRBJ2-7; D may be TRBD2 (5 bases). The CDR3 has 13 residues. The germline CDR1 and CDR2 sequences are SGHAT and FQNNGV. V dropped 5 bases and J dropped 4 bases, with 12 bases sitting between them. CDR3 sequence (DNA): TGTGCCAGCAGCCCTCGGGGAGAATACGAGCAGTACTTC. Translation gives CASSPRGEYEQYF.